These T cell receptor beta chains were read from a single sample in a study of T-cell memory formation after mild COVID-19. TCRdb ran MiXCR on the 5' RACE reads and lists one entry per CDR3 protein. The sample lists under 110,000 distinct CDR3 sequences; about 15% were seen once. Specimen: PBMCs or a T cell subset sorted from them (not recorded which). Receptors were obtained from an adult woman who had mild COVID-19 (a few samples of this study predate the infection). Cell type and time point are not known. Each CDR3 is given with its conserved first and last residue. Each record gives: CDR3 length, V gene, J gene, clone size, D gene, CDR3 DNA, CDR3 protein. D genes are given only for firm matches. Size tells how often a clone was seen (once, few, many) or the class of an expanded clone, and some rows leave it out.

len: 13; v_gene: TRBV20-1; j_gene: TRBJ2-7; abundance: -; d_gene: -; CDR3nt: TGCAGTGCTAGAGAGGAGGGTTCCTACGAGCAGTACTTC; CDR3aa: CSAREEGSYEQYF
len: 15; v_gene: TRBV28; j_gene: TRBJ2-1; abundance: -; d_gene: -; CDR3nt: TGTGCCAGCAGCTCCAGGGACAATTCCAACAATGAGCAGTTCTTC; CDR3aa: CASSSRDNSNNEQFF
len: 15; v_gene: TRBV4-1; j_gene: TRBJ1-2; abundance: few; d_gene: -; CDR3nt: TGCGCCAGCAGCCAAGAGGTGGGGTTCCCATATGGCTACACCTTC; CDR3aa: CASSQEVGFPYGYTF
len: 15; v_gene: TRBV12-5; j_gene: TRBJ2-1; abundance: -; d_gene: -; CDR3nt: TGTGCTAGTGGTGACCCAGATAGCTCCTACAATGAGCAGTTCTTC; CDR3aa: CASGDPDSSYNEQFF
len: 14; v_gene: TRBV4-1; j_gene: TRBJ2-6; abundance: few; d_gene: -; CDR3nt: TGCGCCAGCAGCCAAAGGGTCGGGGCCAACGTCCTGACTTTC; CDR3aa: CASSQRVGANVLTF
len: 14; v_gene: TRBV20-1; j_gene: TRBJ2-7; abundance: -; d_gene: -; CDR3nt: TGCAGTGCTAGGGACAGTGGGAGCTCCTACGAGCAGTACTTC; CDR3aa: CSARDSGSSYEQYF
len: 12; v_gene: TRBV7-9; j_gene: TRBJ2-7; abundance: few; d_gene: -; CDR3nt: TGTGCCAGCAGTGACAGCACTTACGAGCAGTACTTC; CDR3aa: CASSDSTYEQYF
len: 15; v_gene: TRBV9; j_gene: TRBJ2-5; abundance: few; d_gene: -; CDR3nt: TGTGCCAGCAGCGTAGCTGCAGGGCCACAAGAGACCCAGTACTTC; CDR3aa: CASSVAAGPQETQYF
len: 15; v_gene: TRBV9; j_gene: TRBJ2-3; abundance: few; d_gene: -; CDR3nt: TGTGCCAGCAGCGCCGCCGGGACTAGCACAGATACGCAGTATTTT; CDR3aa: CASSAAGTSTDTQYF
len: 11; v_gene: TRBV24-1; j_gene: TRBJ2-2; abundance: few; d_gene: -; CDR3nt: TGTGCCACCAGTGATTACGGGGAGCTGTTTTTT; CDR3aa: CATSDYGELFF
len: 15; v_gene: TRBV7-8; j_gene: TRBJ2-7; abundance: -; d_gene: -; CDR3nt: TGTGCCAGCAGTTTGACAGGCACAAGCTCCTACGAGCAGTACTTC; CDR3aa: CASSLTGTSSYEQYF
len: 13; v_gene: TRBV12-5; j_gene: TRBJ2-1; abundance: few; d_gene: -; CDR3nt: TGTGCTAGTGCCACTTTGGGGGGTAATGAGCAGTTCTTC; CDR3aa: CASATLGGNEQFF
len: 18; v_gene: TRBV6-6; j_gene: TRBJ1-3; abundance: once; d_gene: -; CDR3nt: TGTGCCAGCAGTCCCAGAGCGGCCCCTTCTTACTCTGGAAACACCATATATTTT; CDR3aa: CASSPRAAPSYSGNTIYF
len: 13; v_gene: TRBV21-1; j_gene: TRBJ2-1; abundance: -; d_gene: -; CDR3nt: TGTGCCAGCAGGGGAAGGATGCCTGATGAGCAGTTCTTC; CDR3aa: CASRGRMPDEQFF
len: 14; v_gene: TRBV7-9; j_gene: TRBJ1-5; abundance: few; d_gene: TRBD1; CDR3nt: TGTGCCAGCAGCTTAGGACAGGGGGCACAGCCCCAGCATTTT; CDR3aa: CASSLGQGAQPQHF